This T cell receptor (beta chain) was identified during a study of blood T cell repertoires in COVID-19. Study in general: Nucleic acid was either cDNA or gDNA, and it came from T cells, B-cell-depleted T cells, or PBMCs.

CDR3 length: 14 residues. CDR1 is SGHRS and CDR2 is YFSETQ in the germline V gene. Trimming left V 0 bases short and J 5 bases short, with 12 bases between. As handled by the study authors: Amplification from reference gene primers served as the basis for estimated nucleated cell counts. The table came from immunoSEQ multiplex PCR; TCRdb's copy has only in-frame clones and leaves some out. Clone size and V and J calls were adopted from that table, with D and trimming inferred from the DNA. The sample comprises hundreds of thousands of clones, 86% of which are singletons, and just over 7% rests with the top ten.

The sequenced material came from peripheral blood. The TCR sequence derives from a woman aged 60-75 years with COVID-19, enrolled during active disease. The rearrangement joins TRBV5-1 to TRBJ2-7, with a possible D match to TRBD1 (5 bases). The DNA for the CDR3 is TGCGCCAGCAGCTTGGGGCAGGGTTACAACGAGCAGTACTTC. It yields the protein CASSLGQGYNEQYF. Supplemented by reference TRBV5-1 and TRBJ2-7, the full variable domain reads KAGVTQTPRYLIKTRGQQVTLSCSPISGHRSVSWYQQTPGQGLQFLFEYFSETQRNKGNFPGRFSGRQFSNSRSEMNVSTLELGDSALYLCASSLGQGYNEQYFGPGTRLTVT.